A single sample is the source of the 5 T cell receptor beta chains below, sequenced in a study of T cells after yellow fever vaccination. MiXCR, run by TCRdb on the 5' RACE reads, gives a single entry per CDR3 protein. Counted here are 120,000 or so distinct CDR3 sequences, 12% to 15% occurring once; the ten biggest clones make up 35% to 45%. The input for sequencing was CD8+ T cells sorted from PBMCs, taken 5 days after the yellow fever booster vaccination. The receptors stem from a man between 18 and 29 years old who received the YFV17D yellow fever vaccine.

This clonotype was counted ten times or more. This chain links TRBV7-8 with TRBJ1-2; TRBD1 matches 7 bases. The V gene end was trimmed by 5 bases and the J gene end by 8 bases; junction bases not matched to a gene: 14. This CDR3 comprises 15 residues. Germline values: CDR1 SGHVS, CDR2 FQNEAQ. This chain's CDR3 is CASSTGTEIYGGYTF. CDR3 DNA: TGTGCCAGCAGCACCGGGACAGAGATCTATGGCGGCTACACCTTC.

This clonotype has only one observation. The chain carries TRBV6-6 and TRBJ2-5; 7 positions match TRBD1. This CDR3 has 16 residues. The ends lost 2 bases at V and 2 bases at J; junction bases unmatched: 8. Germline-derived CDR1 and CDR2 are MNHNY and SVGAGI (reference sequence). CDR3 amino acids: CASSYRTGKRQETQYF. As DNA, the CDR3 is TGTGCCAGCAGTTACCGGACAGGAAAGAGACAAGAGACCCAGTACTTC.

This clonotype showed up just a few times. The V call is TRBV7-9, the J call TRBJ1-1; D is unclear. Germline V CDR1 and CDR2: SEHNR, FQNEAQ (reference sequence). The CDR3 is made up of 13 amino acids. V was cut by 6 bases and J by 2 bases, with 10 bases left in between. CDR3 nucleotide sequence: TGTGCCAGCAGTCAGAGTCAAAACACTGAAGCTTTCTTT. Amino acids: CASSQSQNTEAFF.

CDR3 sequence (DNA): TGCGCCAGCAGCCAAGCCCCAGATACGCAGTATTTT. It specifies CASSQAPDTQYF. The chain is built from TRBV4-1 and TRBJ2-3; D unclear. Germline assignment: CDR1 MGHRA and CDR2 YSYEKL. The CDR3 sequence is 12 residues long. V was clipped by 1 base and J by 4 bases, with 3 bases between them.

A few counts support this clonotype. The genes are TRBV7-9 and TRBJ2-1; D gene unclear. The germline gives CDR1 SEHNR, CDR2 FQNEAQ (reference sequence). V was pared by 1 base and J by 10 bases, with 5 bases between. CDR3 length equals 11 residues. CDR3: CASSLVEEQFF. CDR3 nucleotide sequence: TGTGCCAGCAGCTTAGTGGAAGAGCAGTTCTTC.